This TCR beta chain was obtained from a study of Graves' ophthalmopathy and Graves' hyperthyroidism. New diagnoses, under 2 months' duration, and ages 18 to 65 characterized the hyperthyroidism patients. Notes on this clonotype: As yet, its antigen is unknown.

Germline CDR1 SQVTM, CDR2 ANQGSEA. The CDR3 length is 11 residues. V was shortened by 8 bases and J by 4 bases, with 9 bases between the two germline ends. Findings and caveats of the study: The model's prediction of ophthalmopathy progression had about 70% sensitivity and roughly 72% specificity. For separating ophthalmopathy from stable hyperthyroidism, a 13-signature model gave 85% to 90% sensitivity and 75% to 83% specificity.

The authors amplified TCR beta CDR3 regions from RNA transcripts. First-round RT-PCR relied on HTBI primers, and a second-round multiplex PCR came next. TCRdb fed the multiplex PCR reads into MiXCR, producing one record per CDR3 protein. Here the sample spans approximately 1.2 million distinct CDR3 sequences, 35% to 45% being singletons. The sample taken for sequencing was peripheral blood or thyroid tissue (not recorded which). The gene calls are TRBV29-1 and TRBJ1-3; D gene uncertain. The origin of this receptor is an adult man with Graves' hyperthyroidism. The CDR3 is CSSDYGNTIYF. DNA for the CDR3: TGCAGCTCCGACTACGGAAACACCATATATTTT.